These 5 T cell receptor beta chains share one sample of origin, sequenced in a study of T cell responses to AZD1222 COVID-19 vaccine. The data were produced by immunoSEQ multiplex PCR, yet TCRdb's version contains in-frame clones alone and is incomplete. The sample lists about 180,000 clones, around 90% seen once, with around 10% in the top ten. Sample: peripheral blood, taken 28 days after the second AZD1222 dose. These receptors were collected from an adult who received the AZD1222 COVID-19 vaccine.

The chain combines TRBV4-1 with TRBJ1-1, with D uncertain. Germline lookup yields CDR1 MGHRA and CDR2 YSYEKL. The CDR3 has 15 residues. The V gene lost 3 bases and the J gene lost 0 bases, with 11 bases spanning the gap. CDR3 coding DNA: TGCGCCAGCAGCCAGGGTGGCAGAATGAACACTGAAGCTTTCTTT. This encodes CASSQGGRMNTEAFF.

V is TRBV7-9 and J is TRBJ1-1; D not certain. The CDR3 has 17 amino acids. V was shortened by 5 bases and J by 0 bases, with 19 bases between the two germline ends. CDR1 and CDR2 (germline): SEHNR, FQNEAQ (reference sequence). CDR3 in DNA: TGTGCCAGCAGCCGTCGACCCCCCCGCCAAATGAACACTGAAGCTTTCTTT. Translation gives CASSRRPPRQMNTEAFF.

This chain connects TRBV3-1 (or the pseudogene TRBV3-2) to TRBJ2-7; 12 nucleotides align to TRBD2. The CDR3 sequence is 15 residues long. After removal of 3 bases from V and 5 bases from J, the junction contained 5 bases not matched to a gene. CDR1 LGHDT and CDR2 YNNKEL come from the germline V gene (reference sequence). CDR3 region: CASSHWTSGDNEQYF. In DNA, the CDR3 is TGTGCCAGCAGCCACTGGACTAGCGGGGACAACGAGCAGTACTTC.

V and J are TRBV5-1 and TRBJ2-7; a possible D gene is TRBD1 (6 bases). The CDR3 is 16 amino acids. Looked up from germline, CDR1 is SGHRS and CDR2 is YFSETQ. Trimming stripped 4 bases from V and 0 bases from J, with 17 bases between. The CDR3 DNA follows: TGCGCCAGCAGCCGCACTCCCCCACAGGGCTCCTACGAGCAGTACTTC. This gives the protein CASSRTPPQGSYEQYF.

V gene TRBV5-1 combines with J gene TRBJ2-1, with 8 bases identical to TRBD1. Germline V lookup: CDR1 SGHRS, CDR2 YFSETQ. There are 18 residues in the CDR3. The junction had 14 bases not matched to a gene; V was cut back by 1 base and J by 5 bases. This CDR3 reads CASSLRGPRGLGDNEQFF. As DNA, the CDR3 is TGCGCCAGCAGCTTGCGGGGTCCCAGGGGGCTAGGCGACAATGAGCAGTTCTTC.